Following are 21 T cell receptor beta chains from one sample sequenced in a study of post-analysis software for immune sequencing data. Findings and caveats of the study: Relative to controls, patients had five TRBV segments at higher frequency, with TRBV5-6, TRBV5-1 and TRBV20-1 among these.

Unique molecular identifiers tagged the TCR beta cDNA libraries. TCRdb analysed the PCR reads with MiXCR anew, one entry per CDR3 protein. The table lists roughly 540,000 distinct CDR3 sequences, roughly 34% of them singletons. Their specific antigens are unknown. The sequencing sample was made of blood. The receptors derive from a girl between 2 and 17 years old with multiple sclerosis.

This chain connects TRBV20-1 to TRBJ1-6, with TRBD1 identical over 7 bases. CDR1 is DFQATT and CDR2 is SNEGSKA in the germline V gene (reference sequence). The CDR3 runs 10 residues. V was clipped by 6 bases and J by 18 bases; unmatched bases: 8. DNA of the CDR3: TGCAGTGCAACCGACAGGGTCACCCACTTT. It is translated as CSATDRVTHF.

This clonotype was detected a few times. Germline is not matched at one junction end, which may reflect a read error. The CDR3 here is CASTVDSLNYGYTF. The CDR3 DNA reads TGTGCCAGCACCGTAGACAGTCTCAACTATGGCTACACCTTC. V is TRBV9 and J is TRBJ1-2; tentative D call: TRBD1 (5 bases). This CDR3 contains 14 residues. Germline CDR1 is SGDLS and CDR2 is YYNGEE.

V gene TRBV6-2 or TRBV6-3 combines with J gene TRBJ2-3, with a tentative D call TRBD1 (5 bases). CDR3 length: 17 amino acids. The germline gives CDR1 MNHEY, CDR2 SVGEGT. Deletions cut 5 bases from V and 2 bases from J, with 20 bases between. CDR3 residues: CASSGAVGVPHTDTQYF. In DNA form, the CDR3 reads TGTGCCAGCAGTGGGGCCGTAGGCGTCCCACACACAGATACGCAGTATTTT.

The chain couples TRBV7-9 to TRBJ2-1; 9 bases are shared with TRBD1. Trimming removed 6 bases from V and 0 bases from J; junction bases left unmatched: 15. CDR3 length: 19 amino acids. In germline, CDR1 is SEHNR, CDR2 FQNEAQ (reference sequence). For the CDR3, the DNA is TGTGCCAGCAGGGGAGGCCCGGGACAGGGTTTAAGCTCCTACAATGAGCAGTTCTTC. Its translation is CASRGGPGQGLSSYNEQFF.

This clonotype was detected ten times or more. The chain links TRBV3-1 to TRBJ2-3, with TRBD2 matching over 8 bases. Germline assignment: CDR1 LGHDT and CDR2 YNNKEL (reference sequence). The CDR3 runs to 18 residues. Trimming at V came to 4 bases and at J to 3 bases, leaving 15 bases not matched to a gene. Here the CDR3 reads CASSPYTSPAGGTDTQYF. CDR3 DNA: TGTGCCAGCAGCCCCTACACCTCCCCCGCGGGGGGAACAGATACGCAGTATTTT.

A few counts support this clonotype. The chain joins TRBV29-1 to TRBJ2-5; 7 bases fit TRBD1. With 3 bases clipped from V and 5 bases from J, the junction kept 12 bases outside the gene matches. Germline V gene sequence: CDR1 SQVTM, CDR2 ANQGSEA. The CDR3 length is 15 residues. CDR3 loop: CSVDSTGKVEETQYF. The CDR3 region has the DNA TGCAGCGTTGACTCGACAGGGAAAGTGGAGGAGACCCAGTACTTC.

The gene calls are TRBV10-3 and TRBJ2-5, with D maybe TRBD2 (6 bases). CDR3 length: 13 amino acids. Trimming stripped 0 bases from V and 9 bases from J, with 11 bases between. The germline gives CDR1 ENHRY, CDR2 SYGVKD. The CDR3 nucleotides read TGTGCCATCAGTGAGTCGTCTTGGAGGGCCCAGTACTTC. It specifies CAISESSWRAQYF.

The CDR3 region is CSASGMGTDTQYF. CDR3 in DNA: TGCAGTGCTTCAGGGATGGGCACAGATACGCAGTATTTT. J is TRBJ2-3 and V is TRBV20-1, with D tentatively TRBD1 (5 bases). V gave up 5 bases and J gave up 1 base, with 10 bases separating them. CDR1 is DFQATT and CDR2 is SNEGSKA in the germline V gene (reference sequence). This CDR3 contains 13 residues.

This clonotype was counted between two and nine times. The chain is built from TRBV6-2 or TRBV6-3 and TRBJ2-7, with D hard to call. The CDR3 is made up of 13 amino acids. Germline lookup yields CDR1 MNHEY and CDR2 SVGEGT. With 0 bases removed from V and 6 bases from J, the gap between germline ends came to 9 bases. The CDR3 sequence is CASSYSRVGEQYF. The CDR3 nucleotides are TGTGCCAGCAGTTACTCTAGGGTTGGCGAGCAGTACTTC.

This clonotype was counted only a few times. The gene calls are TRBV3-1 and TRBJ2-3; possible D gene TRBD2, 5 bases. CDR1 is LGHDT and CDR2 is YNNKEL in the germline V gene (reference sequence). CDR3 length: 16 residues. V was trimmed by 0 bases and J by 4 bases, leaving 14 bases between them. CDR3 nucleotides: TGTGCCAGCAGCCAAGAGGTGCTAGCCCCCGCAGATACGCAGTATTTT. It translates to CASSQEVLAPADTQYF.

This rearrangement joins TRBV5-1 to TRBJ1-2; D possibly corresponds to TRBD1 (5 bases). V lost 5 bases, J lost 10 bases, and 15 bases lay in between. The germline V gene has CDR1 SGHRS and CDR2 YFSETQ. This CDR3 contains 12 residues. CDR3 sequence (DNA): TGCGCCAGCAGGGGCCAGGGCCAGGACTACACCTTC. Protein sequence: CASRGQGQDYTF.

This clonotype has only a few counts. The J gene is TRBJ2-7, the V gene TRBV20-1; no reliable D call. The CDR3 is 13 amino acids. The germline V gene encodes CDR1 DFQATT and CDR2 SNEGSKA (reference sequence). With 4 bases removed from V and 5 bases from J, the gap between germline ends came to 15 bases. CDR3 loop: CSATPGLGHEQYF. CDR3 DNA: TGCAGTGCTACCCCGGGCCTCGGACACGAGCAGTACTTC.

This clonotype was seen only a few times. This sequence joins TRBV7-3 and TRBJ2-1, with 8 bases matching TRBD2. The length of the CDR3 is 16 residues. Looked up from germline, CDR1 is SGHTA and CDR2 is FQGTGA. The trim removed 2 bases at V and 3 bases at J, leaving 6 bases unmatched. The CDR3 DNA reads as TGTGCCAGCAGCTTAGGGGCGGGGGGCTTCTACAATGAGCAGTTCTTC. Its translation is CASSLGAGGFYNEQFF.

The V call is TRBV6-5, the J call TRBJ2-3, with TRBD1 identical over 11 bases. V lost 11 bases, J lost 7 bases, and 5 bases stayed unmatched. The CDR3 sequence is 12 residues long. Germline V CDR1 and CDR2: MNHEY, SVGAGI. The CDR3 region has the DNA TGTGCCGTCGGACAGGGGGCGAATACGCAGTATTTT. Translation: CAVGQGANTQYF.

This clonotype was seen more than once but under ten times. J is TRBJ2-5 and V is TRBV20-1; the D gene is possibly TRBD2 (5 bases). The CDR3 has 15 residues. Germline V gives CDR1 DFQATT, CDR2 SNEGSKA (reference sequence). Trimming cost V 1 base and J 4 bases, with 16 bases left between them. The CDR3 nucleotides read TGCAGTGCTAGAGGGAGGCCCGGGCTTCGAGAGACCCAGTACTTC. This translates into CSARGRPGLRETQYF.

The chain carries TRBV11-1 and TRBJ1-1, with D uncertain. This CDR3 spans 13 amino acids. V lost 3 bases and J lost 4, with 9 bases in between. Germline CDR1 reads SGHAT; CDR2 reads FQDESV (reference sequence). The CDR3 coding sequence is TGTGCCAGCAGCTTGGAGGAGATCACTGAAGCTTTCTTT. Translated, it gives CASSLEEITEAFF.

This clonotype was seen ten or more times. V usage is TRBV9 and J usage is TRBJ2-7; tentatively, D is TRBD2 (6 bases). Trimming shortened V by 0 bases and J by 2 bases, and 9 bases separated the two germline ends. The CDR3 is 14 residues long. The germline V gene has CDR1 SGDLS and CDR2 YYNGEE. The CDR3 DNA is TGTGCCAGCAGCGTAGCGGGGGTCCCCTACGAGCAGTACTTC. Protein: CASSVAGVPYEQYF.

J is TRBJ2-2 and V is TRBV11-2; 10 nucleotides agree with TRBD2. Unmatched junction bases numbered 9, after V lost 5 bases and J lost 0 bases. Per the germline V gene, CDR1 is SGHAT and CDR2 is FQNNGV. This CDR3 comprises 18 residues. CDR3: CASSPRLAGGANTGELFF. The CDR3 DNA sequence: TGTGCCAGCAGCCCACGACTAGCGGGCGGCGCGAACACCGGGGAGCTGTTTTTT. The whole variable domain, filled in from reference TRBV11-2 and TRBJ2-2, reads EAGVAQSPRYKIIEKRQSVAFWCNPISGHATLYWYQQILGQGPKLLIQFQNNGVVDDSQLPKDRFSAERLKGVDSTLKIQPAKLEDSAVYLCASSPRLAGGANTGELFFGEGSRLTVL.

This clonotype was observed a handful of times. The chain couples TRBV20-1 to TRBJ2-7; D unresolved. With 5 bases removed from V and 2 bases from J, the gap between germline ends came to 16 bases. Looked up from germline, CDR1 is DFQATT and CDR2 is SNEGSKA (reference sequence). This CDR3 region has 14 residues. The CDR3 sequence is CSAPKLFNAYEQYF. The CDR3, as DNA: TGCAGTGCTCCTAAACTATTTAATGCCTACGAGCAGTACTTC.

The V gene is TRBV3-1, the J gene TRBJ1-4, with TRBD1 matching 7 bases. The germline gives CDR1 LGHDT, CDR2 YNNKEL (reference sequence). The CDR3 consists of 16 residues. V shed 0 bases and J 4 bases; nucleotides not matched to a gene: 5. This CDR3 reads CASSQDPGQFNEKLFF. For the CDR3, the DNA is TGTGCCAGCAGCCAAGACCCGGGACAGTTTAATGAAAAACTGTTTTTT.

This clonotype was counted between two and nine times. V and J are TRBV5-1 and TRBJ2-1; the D is unclear. The CDR3 length is 12 residues. CDR1 and CDR2 from the germline V gene are SGHRS and YFSETQ. Trimming took off 3 bases at V and 8 bases at J, with 9 bases between the two ends. CDR3: CASSWVTDEQFF. As DNA, the CDR3 is TGCGCCAGCAGCTGGGTTACCGATGAGCAGTTCTTC. Drawing the rest from reference TRBV5-1 and TRBJ2-1, the complete variable domain is KAGVTQTPRYLIKTRGQQVTLSCSPISGHRSVSWYQQTPGQGLQFLFEYFSETQRNKGNFPGRFSGRQFSNSRSEMNVSTLELGDSALYLCASSWVTDEQFFGPGTRLTVL.